Shown below are 8 T cell receptor beta chains from a single sample sequenced in a study of monozygotic twins with inflammatory bowel disease. TCRdb reprocessed the 5' RACE reads and stores each CDR3 protein as one record, lacking DNA. Here the sample table reports hundreds of thousands of distinct CDR3 sequences. The specimen sequenced was blood. These receptor sequences come from a human donor with ulcerative colitis or Crohn's disease, or a healthy co-twin of an affected twin (not recorded which).

The chain employs TRBV5-1 and TRBJ1-2. Germline CDR1 SGHRS, CDR2 YFSETQ. The CDR3 is made up of 14 amino acids. Here the CDR3 reads CASSPDTNNYGYTF. The whole variable domain, remainder taken from reference TRBV5-1 and TRBJ1-2, is KAGVTQTPRYLIKTRGQQVTLSCSPISGHRSVSWYQQTPGQGLQFLFEYFSETQRNKGNFPGRFSGRQFSNSRSEMNVSTLELGDSALYLCASSPDTNNYGYTFGSGTRLTVV.

The chain employs TRBV6-2 or TRBV6-3 and TRBJ1-1; TCRdb selects TRBD1, and the lack of DNA leaves this call unchecked. The CDR3 spans 14 residues. The germline CDR1 and CDR2 sequences are MNHEY and SVGEGT. The CDR3 loop reads CASSSLSQGTEAFF.

The V call is TRBV19, the J call TRBJ2-3. The CDR3 consists of 14 residues. Germline V gene lookup returns CDR1 LNHDA and CDR2 SQIVND (reference sequence). The CDR3: CASREHEPTDTQYF.

The chain uses TRBV6-5 and TRBJ2-1; TCRdb's D call, TRBD1, is unchecked because there is no DNA. Germline assignment: CDR1 MNHEY and CDR2 SVGAGI. This CDR3 contains 15 residues. CDR3: CASRLPGQVYNEQFF.

The J gene is TRBJ1-5, the V gene TRBV20-1. In germline, CDR1 is DFQATT, CDR2 SNEGSKA (reference sequence). The CDR3 spans 12 residues. CDR3: CSVGQSNQPQHF.

This chain joins TRBV14 and TRBJ2-7. CDR1 and CDR2 (germline): SGHDN, FVKESK. This CDR3 spans 13 amino acids. The CDR3 sequence is CASSQDRVTEQYF.

The chain couples TRBV30 to TRBJ2-7; TCRdb outputs TRBD1, but without DNA this stays unchecked. There are 11 residues in the CDR3. Germline loops: CDR1 GTSNPN, CDR2 SVGIG (reference sequence). The CDR3 loop reads CAWSSGPEQYF.

The chain uses TRBV20-1 and TRBJ2-1; TCRdb indicates TRBD2, and absent DNA this call remains unverified. This CDR3 comprises 16 residues. From germline, CDR1 is DFQATT and CDR2 SNEGSKA (reference sequence). CDR3 residues: CSASSGLYSSYNEQFF.